The 13 T cell receptor beta chains listed next were all sequenced from one sample in a study of T cells in Graves' hyperthyroidism and ophthalmopathy. RNA transcripts provided the source from which TCR beta CDR3 regions were amplified. When the TCR CDR3 underwent first-round RT-PCR, the HTBI primer set was used. Using its own MiXCR run on the multiplex PCR reads, TCRdb lists one record per CDR3 protein. The table lists about 46,000 distinct CDR3 sequences, 45% to 50% of them singletons, with 32% in the top ten. Sample: peripheral blood or thyroid tissue (not recorded which). Receptor source: a woman in her forties or fifties with Graves' hyperthyroidism.

This clonotype was found many times. V and J are TRBV20-1 and TRBJ1-5; D is perhaps TRBD1 (6 bases). The germline V gene encodes CDR1 DFQATT and CDR2 SNEGSKA (reference sequence). V shed 3 bases and J shed 3 bases, with 12 bases lying between them. The CDR3 extends over 14 amino acids. This CDR3 is CSASGRGYNQPQHF. The CDR3, as DNA: TGCAGTGCTAGTGGGAGGGGGTACAATCAGCCCCAGCATTTT.

The table lists this clonotype with many counts. The chain is built from TRBV6-5 and TRBJ1-2; 8 bases line up with TRBD1. This CDR3 contains 15 residues. V shed 5 bases and J 2 bases; nucleotides not matched to a gene: 7. Germline V gene lookup returns CDR1 MNHEY and CDR2 SVGAGI. CDR3 in amino acids: CASSLGQGGNYGYTF. Written as DNA, the CDR3 is TGTGCCAGCAGTCTTGGACAGGGAGGGAACTATGGCTACACCTTC.

This chain joins TRBV7-2 and TRBJ2-3; the match to TRBD2 covers 7 bases. Unmatched junction bases numbered 10, after V lost 4 bases and J lost 0 bases. Per germline, CDR1 SGHTA and CDR2 FQGNSA. The CDR3 spans 17 residues. CDR3 nucleotide sequence: TGTGCCAGCAGCTCCCCTTTCGGTAGCGGGAGCACAGATACGCAGTATTTT. Translation: CASSSPFGSGSTDTQYF.

The CDR3 sequence is CSASDGGRGTQYF. The DNA of the CDR3 is TGCAGTGCTAGTGACGGAGGGAGGGGGACCCAGTACTTC. The chain links TRBV20-1 to TRBJ2-5; 7 bases align to TRBD2. Germline assignment: CDR1 DFQATT and CDR2 SNEGSKA (reference sequence). CDR3 size: 13 residues. V was clipped by 3 bases and J by 7 bases; unmatched bases: 8.

This clonotype was detected a few times. For the CDR3, the DNA is TGTGCCAGCAGCCCTGGGACTAGCGGGAGGTCCTACGAGCAGTACTTC. Protein: CASSPGTSGRSYEQYF. J is TRBJ2-7 and V is TRBV9; 15 nucleotides match TRBD2. The germline V gene has CDR1 SGDLS and CDR2 YYNGEE. V shed 4 bases and J 1 base; nucleotides not matched to a gene: 3. CDR3 length: 16 amino acids.

This clonotype has a count of ten or more. J is TRBJ1-1 and V is TRBV11-2; D is perhaps TRBD1 (5 bases). Germline CDR1 SGHAT, CDR2 FQNNGV. This CDR3 is built from 16 residues. V was clipped by 5 bases and J by 0 bases, with 16 bases between them. The DNA of the CDR3 is TGTGCCAGCAGCGAGACGCTGAGGGGATTGAACACTGAAGCTTTCTTT. Encoded protein: CASSETLRGLNTEAFF.

The chain recombines TRBV7-8 with TRBJ2-7; 9 bases match TRBD1. The CDR3 length is 15 residues. V shed 5 bases, J shed 6 bases, and the junction held 11 bases outside the gene matches. Germline CDR1 reads SGHVS; CDR2 reads FQNEAQ. The CDR3 reads CASSPPRTGDGEQYF. CDR3 bases: TGTGCCAGCAGCCCTCCCCGGACAGGGGACGGCGAGCAGTACTTC.

This clonotype was counted at least ten times. The rearrangement links TRBV20-1 to TRBJ2-3; 8 bases line up with TRBD2. Germline values: CDR1 DFQATT, CDR2 SNEGSKA (reference sequence). The CDR3 runs 16 residues. V was pared by 3 bases and J by 1 base, with 9 bases of the junction left unmatched. Here the CDR3 reads CSASPAGDDGTDTQYF. Written as DNA, the CDR3 is TGCAGTGCTAGCCCAGCGGGAGATGATGGCACAGATACGCAGTATTTT.

At least ten counts were recorded for this clonotype. The chain uses TRBV5-6 and TRBJ2-7; no clear D gene. Per the germline V gene, CDR1 is SGHDT and CDR2 is YYEEEE. The CDR3 contains 11 residues. V lost 5 bases and J lost 5, with 8 bases in between. DNA of the CDR3: TGTGCCAGCAGTTTTTCCGACGAGCAGTACTTC. This sequence encodes CASSFSDEQYF.

The chain employs TRBV20-1 and TRBJ2-5; TRBD1 agrees at 7 bases. Germline V gives CDR1 DFQATT, CDR2 SNEGSKA (reference sequence). J lost 9 bases, V lost 5 bases, and 15 bases had no gene match. The CDR3 sequence is 14 residues long. DNA of the CDR3: TGCAGTGCTTGGCCGGGGACAGCGAATCAGCCCCAGTACTTC. This encodes CSAWPGTANQPQYF.

The chain carries TRBV7-9 and TRBJ1-6; TRBD1 aligns across 8 bases. Germline V gene lookup returns CDR1 SEHNR and CDR2 FQNEAQ (reference sequence). The CDR3 contains 16 residues. Unmatched junction bases numbered 10, after V lost 5 bases and J lost 7 bases. CDR3 in amino acids: CASSLTGTGRNSPLHF. The DNA of the CDR3 is TGTGCCAGCAGCCTAACCGGGACAGGCAGAAATTCACCCCTCCACTTT.

This clonotype was seen repeatedly, ten times or more. The CDR3 reads CSARDLDSGNTIYF. The CDR3 bases are TGCAGTGCTAGAGATCTTGACTCTGGAAACACCATATATTTT. The gene calls are TRBV20-1 and TRBJ1-3; D unclear. Germline values: CDR1 DFQATT, CDR2 SNEGSKA (reference sequence). CDR3 length: 14 residues. The germline V and J ends were trimmed by 0 bases and 0 bases, with 6 bases remaining between them.

This clonotype was found once. A much larger clone differs by one base, so this may be a read error. The gene calls are TRBV20-1 and TRBJ2-3; 8 nucleotides match TRBD2. V was clipped by 1 base and J by 5 bases; unmatched bases: 5. This CDR3 is 14 amino acids long. Germline V lookup: CDR1 DFQATT, CDR2 SNEGSKA (reference sequence). The CDR3 is CSARVGSGVDTQYF. CDR3 bases: TGCAGTGCTAGAGTAGGTAGCGGGGTAGATACGCAGTATTTT.